This T cell receptor beta chain was documented in a study of blood T cells in healthy people across ages. All donors came from Russia, were Caucasian and healthy, and spanned ages roughly 6 to 95. The V gene lost 10 bases and the J gene lost 3 bases, with 13 bases spanning the gap. CDR1 MNHEY and CDR2 SMNVEV come from the germline V gene (reference sequence). The CDR3 covers 13 residues. To note about this clonotype: Its antigen is currently unknown.

Through a sample-barcoded 5' primer and a J-beta primer mix, a second PCR was run for roughly 6 to 11 cycles. TCRdb passed the 5' RACE reads through MiXCR, listing each CDR3 protein once. The sample gives 1.5 million to 2 million distinct CDR3 sequences, roughly 30% of which show up once; 6.5% to 8.5% is in the top ten. Points from the study as a whole: Roughly linear declines in TCR beta diversity per million T cells occurred with age.

This receptor was taken from a woman aged 25 to 39 in good health. This chain uses TRBV27 with TRBJ1-5; D is unresolved. Sample: blood. CDR3 protein: CANSGDPNQPQHF. CDR3 sequence (DNA): TGTGCCAACAGCGGGGATCCCAATCAGCCCCAGCATTTT.